This T cell receptor (beta chain) was captured by sequencing in a study of control samples from healthy donors and cancer patients. The CDR3 contains 15 residues. V dropped 1 base and J dropped 0; count of bases not matched to a gene: 3. Germline values: CDR1 LGHDT, CDR2 YNNKEL (reference sequence). Libraries were prepared by immunoSEQ multiplex PCR; TCRdb keeps only in-frame clonotypes and omits some of them. The sample lists some 130,000 clones; around 90% were seen once. The specimen was blood. This clonotype originated in a man between 35 and 55 years old in good health. V and J are TRBV3-1 (or the pseudogene TRBV3-2) and TRBJ2-7; 7 bases fit TRBD1. CDR3 nucleotide sequence: TGTGCCAGCAGCCAAGGATGGGACAGCTCCTACGAGCAGTACTTC. This gives the protein CASSQGWDSSYEQYF.